The 15 T cell receptor beta chains in this list originate from one sample, sequenced in a study of T cells in Graves' hyperthyroidism and ophthalmopathy. RNA transcripts served as the template for amplifying TCR beta CDR3 regions. The HTBI primer set served for first-round RT-PCR of the TCR CDR3. TCRdb passed the multiplex PCR reads through MiXCR, listing each CDR3 protein once. This table holds approximately 700,000 distinct CDR3 sequences, 16% found once. Sequencing was carried out using blood. The receptors were gathered from a man between 18 and 35 years old with Graves' hyperthyroidism.

The chain links TRBV19 to TRBJ1-5; D may be TRBD1 (5 bases). Trimming stripped 11 bases from V and 2 bases from J, with 13 bases between. Germline V gene data show CDR1 as LNHDA and CDR2 as SQIVND (reference sequence). The CDR3 has 13 residues. The DNA for the CDR3 is TGTGCCTCAAAACCCAGGGGCAATCAGCCCCAGCATTTT. This codes for CASKPRGNQPQHF.

The V call is TRBV4-2, the J call TRBJ2-6; D uncertain. Trimming removed 4 bases at V and 4 bases at J, with 11 bases between. The CDR3 is 15 residues long. Germline CDR1 reads LGHNA; CDR2 reads YNFKEQ. CDR3 in DNA: TGTGCCAGCAGCCCCGGCCATCAGGGGGCCAACGTCCTGACTTTC. Encoded protein: CASSPGHQGANVLTF.

This clonotype was recorded at least ten times. The chain recombines TRBV3-1 with TRBJ1-2; 8 bases line up with TRBD1. Per the germline V gene, CDR1 is LGHDT and CDR2 is YNNKEL (reference sequence). This CDR3 contains 15 residues. V shed 4 bases and J 4 bases; nucleotides not matched to a gene: 8. The CDR3 bases are TGTGCCAGCAGCCTCCTAGGACAGGGTGGCTATGGCTACACCTTC. Translated: CASSLLGQGGYGYTF.

This clonotype was counted between two and nine times. The V gene is TRBV4-1, the J gene TRBJ2-7; 7 bases align to TRBD1. Trimming at V came to 4 bases and at J to 0 bases, leaving 12 bases not matched to a gene. The CDR3 is 17 amino acids. CDR1 is MGHRA and CDR2 is YSYEKL in the germline V gene. The CDR3 DNA reads TGCGCCAGCAGCCGTTCGATACAGGGGCGCCTCTCCTACGAGCAGTACTTC. This sequence encodes CASSRSIQGRLSYEQYF.

This clonotype showed up many times. The gene calls are TRBV7-2 and TRBJ2-3, with D possibly being TRBD2 (6 bases). In germline, CDR1 is SGHTA, CDR2 FQGNSA. Trimming cost V 4 bases and J 0 bases, with 23 bases left between them. CDR3 length: 19 residues. The CDR3 is CASSSTRPKLASSTDTQYF. CDR3 nucleotides: TGTGCCAGCAGCTCAACACGCCCAAAACTAGCCTCTAGCACAGATACGCAGTATTTT.

The table lists this clonotype with many counts. This rearrangement joins TRBV27 to TRBJ2-2; D possibly corresponds to TRBD1 (5 bases). CDR3 size: 13 residues. V lost 5 bases and J lost 8, with 12 bases in between. Germline CDR1 MNHEY, CDR2 SMNVEV (reference sequence). CDR3 protein: CASSPQGSGELFF. As DNA, the CDR3 is TGTGCCAGCAGTCCCCAGGGCTCTGGGGAGCTGTTTTTT.

This clonotype was detected a few times. The chain carries TRBV10-3 and TRBJ1-2; D remains unclear. Deletions cut 2 bases from V and 4 bases from J, with 14 bases between. Germline V gene sequence: CDR1 ENHRY, CDR2 SYGVKD. The CDR3 length is 15 residues. The CDR3 region has the DNA TGTGCCATCAGTGAGACTCCAACAGCTTTCTATGGCTACACCTTC. Translating it yields CAISETPTAFYGYTF.

The rearrangement links TRBV10-3 to TRBJ2-7; no clear D. V shed 4 bases and J shed 3 bases, with 13 bases lying between them. The CDR3 contains 14 residues. Germline loops: CDR1 ENHRY, CDR2 SYGVKD. The CDR3 sequence is CAISVGLPDYEQYF. CDR3 in DNA: TGTGCCATCAGTGTAGGTCTACCAGACTACGAGCAGTACTTC.

This clonotype was picked up a small number of times. The V call is TRBV19, the J call TRBJ2-1; the D is unclear. This CDR3 comprises 14 residues. V shed 5 bases and J shed 3 bases, with 11 bases lying between them. Per germline, CDR1 LNHDA and CDR2 SQIVND (reference sequence). CDR3 DNA: TGTGCCAGTAGTTTTGCCCATAACTACAATGAGCAGTTCTTC. Translating it yields CASSFAHNYNEQFF.

As regards this clonotype: This may be a read error: a much more frequent sequence differs by one nucleotide. CDR3 sequence (DNA): TGTGCCTGCAGCCGGACCTTAGCGGGAGGGCAGGACGAGCAGTACTTC. Protein sequence: CACSRTLAGGQDEQYF. The rearrangement links TRBV2 to TRBJ2-7, with TRBD2 matching 11 bases. The CDR3 is made up of 16 amino acids. Germline lookup yields CDR1 SNHLY and CDR2 FYNNEI.

The sample holds many counts of this clonotype. This chain uses TRBV2 with TRBJ2-1, with D tentatively TRBD2 (6 bases). Germline values: CDR1 SNHLY, CDR2 FYNNEI. Trimming cost V 6 bases and J 7 bases, with 16 bases left between them. The CDR3 is made up of 14 amino acids. CDR3 sequence reads: CASRAREEGNEQFF. In DNA form, the CDR3 reads TGTGCCAGCAGAGCAAGGGAGGAGGGAAATGAGCAGTTCTTC. Combining the CDR3 with reference TRBV2 and TRBJ2-1 gives the whole variable domain EPEVTQTPSHQVTQMGQEVILRCVPISNHLYFYWYRQILGQKVEFLVSFYNNEISEKSEIFDDQFSVERPDGSNFTLKIRSTKLEDSAMYFCASRAREEGNEQFFGPGTRLTVL.

The chain couples TRBV15 to TRBJ1-2; TRBD1 is a possible D gene (6 bases). The ends were cut back, 1 base at V and 3 bases at J, with 12 bases in the middle. Germline V lookup: CDR1 LNHNV, CDR2 YYDKDF (reference sequence). This CDR3 has 15 amino acids. The CDR3 reads CATSRGRTADYGYTF. The CDR3 DNA reads TGTGCCACCAGCAGAGGGCGGACAGCAGACTATGGCTACACCTTC.

This clonotype was counted a few times. The chain couples TRBV5-6 to TRBJ2-5, with D perhaps matching TRBD2 (5 bases). CDR1 is SGHDT, CDR2 YYEEEE, per germline. V was trimmed by 4 bases and J by 2 bases, leaving 18 bases between them. The CDR3 consists of 16 residues. The CDR3 nucleotides read TGTGCCAGCAGCATGGGAGCCCAGCGAAAACAAGAGACCCAGTACTTC. Translating it yields CASSMGAQRKQETQYF. The whole variable domain, filled in from reference TRBV5-6 and TRBJ2-5, reads DAGVTQSPTHLIKTRGQQVTLRCSPKSGHDTVSWYQQALGQGPQFIFQYYEEEERQRGNFPDRFSGHQFPNYSSELNVNALLLGDSALYLCASSMGAQRKQETQYFGPGTRLLVL.

This clonotype occurred a few times. A junction end diverges from the germline sequence, so it may reflect a read error. The chain combines TRBV19 with TRBJ2-7; 7 nucleotides line up with TRBD2. The CDR3 contains 15 residues. Germline-derived CDR1 and CDR2 are LNHDA and SQIVND (reference sequence). The CDR3 nucleotides read TGTGCCAGCAGTAGAGTCGCCGGGACTACCTACGAGCAGTACTTC. Its protein is CASSRVAGTTYEQYF.

This clonotype was seen ten or more times. This rearrangement joins TRBV27 to TRBJ2-5, with D possibly being TRBD1 (5 bases). CDR1 is MNHEY, CDR2 SMNVEV, per germline (reference sequence). The CDR3 length is 13 residues. The ends were cut back, 2 bases at V and 5 bases at J, with 9 bases in the middle. CDR3 sequence: CASSLQGTETQYF. As DNA, the CDR3 is TGTGCCAGCAGTTTACAGGGCACGGAGACCCAGTACTTC.